One sample yielded the 31 T cell receptor beta chains listed below, sequenced in a study of blood T cells in healthy people across ages. A second PCR, run for roughly 6 to 11 cycles, used a sample-barcoded 5' primer plus a J-beta primer mix. TCRdb used MiXCR to reprocess the 5' RACE reads, holding one entry per CDR3 protein. The profile shows roughly 2 million distinct CDR3 sequences, roughly 49% of them singletons. The sequencing sample was made of blood. Receptor source: a woman in her thirties or forties in good health.

This clonotype was counted a few times. CDR3 nucleotide sequence: TGCAGTGCTAGAGACGACAGGAGAAGCACAGATACGCAGTATTTT. Translating gives CSARDDRRSTDTQYF. The V gene is TRBV20-1, the J gene TRBJ2-3; TRBD1 is a possible D gene (6 bases). The V gene lost 0 bases and the J gene lost 0 bases, with 10 bases spanning the gap. The CDR3 length is 15 residues. Germline V CDR1 and CDR2: DFQATT, SNEGSKA (reference sequence).

V usage is TRBV4-1 and J usage is TRBJ2-5, with D tentatively TRBD1 (6 bases). The CDR3 spans 13 residues. Germline CDR1 and CDR2: MGHRA and YSYEKL. With 5 bases removed from V and 11 bases from J, the gap between germline ends came to 18 bases. The CDR3: CASSLKSQGEQYF. The DNA of the CDR3 is TGCGCCAGCAGCTTAAAATCACAGGGTGAGCAGTACTTC.

This clonotype was detected a few times. The rearrangement uses TRBV4-3 and TRBJ2-1; D may correspond to TRBD1 or TRBD2 (5 bases each). The CDR3 extends over 17 amino acids. Germline loops: CDR1 LGHNA, CDR2 YSLEER. Between the trimmed V and J ends, which lost 4 bases and 3 bases, there was a span of 19 bases. The CDR3 nucleotides are TGCGCCAGCAGCCCCTATAACCCCGGGGCTATCTACAATGAGCAGTTCTTC. Translation gives CASSPYNPGAIYNEQFF.

The V call is TRBV28, the J call TRBJ1-6; D remains ambiguous. The CDR3 totals 16 residues. V lost 5 bases, J lost 9 bases, and 20 bases lay in between. Looked up from germline, CDR1 is MDHEN and CDR2 is SYDVKM. The CDR3 loop reads CASSESVRTRASPLHF. For the CDR3, the DNA is TGTGCCAGCAGTGAGAGCGTGCGGACCCGCGCTTCACCCCTCCACTTT. Combining the CDR3 with reference TRBV28 and TRBJ1-6 gives the whole variable domain DVKVTQSSRYLVKRTGEKVFLECVQDMDHENMFWYRQDPGLGLRLIYFSYDVKMKEKGDIPEGYSVSREKKERFSLILESASTNQTSMYLCASSESVRTRASPLHFGNGTRLTVT.

The chain uses TRBV20-1 and TRBJ2-5; 13 nucleotides line up with TRBD2. J was trimmed by 2 bases and V by 6 bases; bases with no gene match: 9. Germline loops: CDR1 DFQATT, CDR2 SNEGSKA (reference sequence). This CDR3 region has 16 residues. CDR3 nucleotide sequence: TGCAGTGCCCCCGGGACTAGCGGGGCGAGACAAGAGACCCAGTACTTC. Translation: CSAPGTSGARQETQYF.

The V gene is TRBV10-3, the J gene TRBJ2-1; D is unclear. CDR1 is ENHRY, CDR2 SYGVKD, per germline. V lost 4 bases, J lost 4 bases, and 8 bases lay in between. The CDR3 spans 13 residues. The CDR3 protein is CAISVWGYNEQFF. CDR3 DNA: TGTGCCATCAGTGTCTGGGGTTACAATGAGCAGTTCTTC.

The V gene is TRBV6-2 or TRBV6-3, the J gene TRBJ2-1, with a weak D call TRBD1 (5 bases). There are 13 residues in the CDR3. The germline CDR1 and CDR2 sequences are MNHEY and SVGEGT. V lost 8 bases, J lost 8 bases, and 16 bases lay in between. The DNA of the CDR3 is TGTGCCAGCGGCGCGGCAGGGTTCGATGAGCAGTTCTTC. It encodes CASGAAGFDEQFF.

This clonotype was observed a few times. The J gene is TRBJ2-5, the V gene TRBV7-6; TRBD2 agrees at 8 bases. The tail of the sequence fits TRBJ2-7 better, so the J call may be wrong. The CDR3 totals 15 residues. CDR1 and CDR2 from the germline V gene are SGHVS and FNYEAQ. The CDR3 coding sequence is TGTGCCAGCAGCTTAGCCTCAGGACTAGCCGGCGAGCAGTACTTC. Translated, it gives CASSLASGLAGEQYF.

This clonotype came up a few times. The chain has TRBV5-1 and TRBJ2-5, with D possibly being TRBD1 (6 bases). V lost 7 bases, J lost 2 bases, and 18 bases lay in between. CDR1 and CDR2 from the germline V gene are SGHRS and YFSETQ. The CDR3 runs to 15 residues. The CDR3 nucleotides are TGCGCCAGCGAACCCGGGACACCTTTTCAAGAGACCCAGTACTTC. Its protein product is CASEPGTPFQETQYF.

The chain employs TRBV10-3 and TRBJ1-4; TRBD1 aligns across 7 bases. J gave up 13 bases and V 2 bases, and 10 bases lay outside the gene matches. The CDR3 covers 14 residues. The germline V gene has CDR1 ENHRY and CDR2 SYGVKD. The CDR3 DNA follows: TGTGCCATCAGTGAGACTGACAGGGAAAGGGGACTGTTTTTT. Translating it yields CAISETDRERGLFF.

Ten or more counts support this clonotype. This sequence joins TRBV29-1 and TRBJ2-1; possible D gene TRBD2, 5 bases. Germline assignment: CDR1 SQVTM and CDR2 ANQGSEA. Between the trimmed V and J ends, which lost 5 bases and 8 bases, there was a span of 10 bases. This CDR3 has 11 amino acids. This CDR3 is CSVRLAHEQFF. CDR3 coding DNA: TGCAGCGTTCGTCTAGCCCATGAGCAGTTCTTC.

The V call is TRBV4-2, the J call TRBJ1-2; weak D call: TRBD1 (6 bases). The germline V and J ends were trimmed by 0 bases and 4 bases, with 12 bases remaining between them. Germline V gene data show CDR1 as LGHNA and CDR2 as YNFKEQ. This CDR3 is built from 15 residues. The CDR3 loop reads CASSQESRGGYGYTF. CDR3 DNA sequence: TGTGCCAGCAGCCAAGAATCCAGGGGTGGCTATGGCTACACCTTC.

The genes are TRBV6-2 or TRBV6-3 and TRBJ2-7; 8 positions agree with TRBD2. V lost 6 bases and J lost 7; bases outside the gene matches: 14. The CDR3 sequence is 15 residues long. Germline V gene sequence: CDR1 MNHEY, CDR2 SVGEGT. CDR3 region: CASRSYTGGRREQYF. The CDR3 coding sequence is TGTGCCAGCAGATCTTATACGGGGGGGCGACGAGAGCAGTACTTC.

In this sample, this clonotype turned up a few times. The chain links TRBV7-2 to TRBJ1-5; D is perhaps TRBD1 (5 bases). Trimming pared 5 bases from V and 0 bases from J, leaving 11 bases between. Germline values: CDR1 SGHTA, CDR2 FQGNSA. The CDR3 runs 15 residues. CDR3 in DNA: TGTGCCAGCAGCCGCCTCGACAGTAGCAATCAGCCCCAGCATTTT. This sequence encodes CASSRLDSSNQPQHF.

This clonotype was observed a few times. J is TRBJ2-7 and V is TRBV20-1, with a possible D match to TRBD1 (6 bases). The length of the CDR3 is 15 residues. With 0 bases removed from V and 5 bases from J, the gap between germline ends came to 17 bases. Germline-derived CDR1 and CDR2 are DFQATT and SNEGSKA (reference sequence). CDR3 protein: CSARDRDNPRHEQYF. DNA of the CDR3: TGCAGTGCTAGAGATCGGGACAACCCTCGTCACGAGCAGTACTTC.

This clonotype was counted between two and nine times. The chain joins TRBV20-1 to TRBJ2-7; 8 bases line up with TRBD1. With 2 bases clipped from V and 6 bases from J, the junction kept 12 bases outside the gene matches. CDR1 is DFQATT, CDR2 SNEGSKA, per germline (reference sequence). CDR3 length: 15 residues. The CDR3 sequence is CSARSLIQGAGEQYF. In DNA form, the CDR3 reads TGCAGTGCTAGATCGTTAATCCAGGGGGCAGGCGAGCAGTACTTC.

This chain links TRBV6-5 with TRBJ2-6; a weak D match, TRBD1 (6 bases). V was shortened by 3 bases and J by 0 bases, with 21 bases between the two germline ends. This CDR3 comprises 20 residues. Germline V CDR1 and CDR2: MNHEY, SVGAGI. The CDR3 DNA follows: TGTGCCAGCAGTTATCTGGCCAGGGGCACCAAGAGCTCTGGGGCCAACGTCCTGACTTTC. As protein: CASSYLARGTKSSGANVLTF.

This sequence joins TRBV10-3 and TRBJ1-2; D gene unclear. V gave up 0 bases and J gave up 8 bases, with 13 bases separating them. The CDR3 is 14 amino acids. Looked up from germline, CDR1 is ENHRY and CDR2 is SYGVKD. In nucleotides, the CDR3 is TGTGCCATCAGTGAGTCTCCGGATAGCAGGGGCTACACCTTC. Its translation is CAISESPDSRGYTF.

This sequence joins TRBV7-9 and TRBJ2-1; D remains ambiguous. V was shortened by 6 bases and J by 6 bases, with 12 bases between the two germline ends. CDR1 is SEHNR and CDR2 is FQNEAQ in the germline V gene (reference sequence). The CDR3 loop spans 13 amino acids. CDR3 in amino acids: CASSFSISNEQFF. The CDR3 DNA follows: TGTGCCAGCAGTTTTAGCATCAGCAATGAGCAGTTCTTC. Variable domain in full (rest from reference TRBV7-9 and TRBJ2-1): DTGVSQNPRHKITKRGQNVTFRCDPISEHNRLYWYRQTLGQGPEFLTYFQNEAQLEKSRLLSDRFSAERPKGSFSTLEIQRTEQGDSAMYLCASSFSISNEQFFGPGTRLTVL.

The chain recombines TRBV7-8 with TRBJ1-4; TRBD1 matches 7 bases. CDR1 and CDR2 (germline): SGHVS, FQNEAQ. This CDR3 contains 16 residues. Trimming at V came to 6 bases and at J to 5 bases, leaving 12 bases not matched to a gene. The CDR3 region has the DNA TGTGCCAGCAGACCTCTCCCGGACAGGATAAATGAAAAACTGTTTTTT. Translated, it gives CASRPLPDRINEKLFF.

On this clonotype: A much larger clone differs by one base, so this may be a read error. This chain connects TRBV7-3 to TRBJ2-1, with unresolved D. Trimming took off 5 bases at V and 10 bases at J, with 12 bases between the two ends. CDR3 length: 12 amino acids. The germline CDR1 and CDR2 sequences are SGHTA and FQGTGA. CDR3 sequence (DNA): TGTGCCAGCAGCGGCCGGTCCGGGGAGCAGTTCTTC. Translated, it gives CASSGRSGEQFF.

V gene TRBV3-1 combines with J gene TRBJ1-1; the match to TRBD1 covers 9 bases. Looked up from germline, CDR1 is LGHDT and CDR2 is YNNKEL (reference sequence). The V segment lost 0 bases and the J segment 3 bases; nucleotides outside the gene matches: 11. This CDR3 has 18 residues. This chain's CDR3 is CASSQEWGQGNMDTEAFF. As DNA, the CDR3 is TGTGCCAGCAGCCAAGAGTGGGGACAGGGAAACATGGACACTGAAGCTTTCTTT. The variable domain in full, completed from reference TRBV3-1 and TRBJ1-1, reads DTAVSQTPKYLVTQMGNDKSIKCEQNLGHDTMYWYKQDSKKFLKIMFSYNNKELIINETVPNRFSPKSPDKAHLNLHINSLELGDSAVYFCASSQEWGQGNMDTEAFFGQGTRLTVV.

The V call is TRBV7-8, the J call TRBJ1-1; possibly TRBD1 for D (6 bases). Looked up from germline, CDR1 is SGHVS and CDR2 is FQNEAQ. CDR3 length: 15 amino acids. Trimming left V 2 bases short and J 1 base short, with 11 bases between. CDR3 residues: CASSLRGGSNTEAFF. For the CDR3, the DNA is TGTGCCAGCAGCTTAAGGGGGGGCTCGAACACTGAAGCTTTCTTT.

The rearrangement links TRBV9 to TRBJ2-5; 9 bases match TRBD2. This CDR3 is built from 18 residues. The V segment lost 0 bases and the J segment 1 base; nucleotides outside the gene matches: 10. CDR1 is SGDLS and CDR2 is YYNGEE in the germline V gene. For the CDR3, the DNA is TGTGCCAGCAGCGTAGAGGGTTGGACTAGCGTGCGCCAAGAGACCCAGTACTTC. Protein: CASSVEGWTSVRQETQYF.

V is TRBV7-2 and J is TRBJ2-5, with a possible D match to TRBD2 (6 bases). In germline, CDR1 is SGHTA, CDR2 FQGNSA. This CDR3 has 14 amino acids. V lost 4 bases and J 4 bases, leaving 13 bases between the germline ends. The CDR3: CASSSAGRAETQYF. The CDR3, as DNA: TGTGCCAGCAGCTCCGCGGGACGTGCAGAGACCCAGTACTTC.

The chain carries TRBV20-1 and TRBJ1-2; 7 bases map to TRBD1. Germline assignment: CDR1 DFQATT and CDR2 SNEGSKA (reference sequence). This CDR3 comprises 16 residues. The V gene end was trimmed by 4 bases and the J gene end by 1 base; junction bases not matched to a gene: 12. For the CDR3, the DNA is TGCAGTGCTATCGGGCCGGGACAGCAAATTAACTATGGCTACACCTTC. Amino acids: CSAIGPGQQINYGYTF.

The gene calls are TRBV28 and TRBJ2-3; no reliable D call. This CDR3 contains 12 residues. Trimming stripped 8 bases from V and 5 bases from J, with 11 bases between. CDR1 and CDR2 from the germline V gene are MDHEN and SYDVKM. As DNA, the CDR3 is TGTGCCAGCTATAACGTGGGAGATACGCAGTATTTT. Residues: CASYNVGDTQYF.

This clonotype showed up just a few times. V usage is TRBV11-2 and J usage is TRBJ2-1, with 14 bases aligning to TRBD2. The germline gives CDR1 SGHAT, CDR2 FQNNGV. The V segment lost 3 bases and the J segment 6 bases; nucleotides outside the gene matches: 19. The CDR3 spans 21 residues. This CDR3 reads CASSFISSHRLAGGPFNEQFF. The DNA of the CDR3 is TGTGCCAGCAGCTTTATTAGCTCCCATAGACTAGCGGGGGGGCCGTTCAATGAGCAGTTCTTC.

This chain links TRBV4-2 with TRBJ2-7; D perhaps matches TRBD1 (6 bases). TRBJ2-5 matches the DNA end more closely, so the J call is doubtful. CDR3 length equals 14 residues. Per the germline V gene, CDR1 is LGHNA and CDR2 is YNFKEQ. Here the CDR3 DNA reads TGTGCCAGCAGCCACAAAGAGGGGGTGGAGACCCAGTACTTC. It encodes CASSHKEGVETQYF.

On this clonotype itself: Germline and junction disagree at one end, which may indicate a read error. The chain joins TRBV6-5 to TRBJ1-5; D may be TRBD1 (5 bases). The CDR3 covers 19 residues. Germline V CDR1 and CDR2: MNHEY, SVGAGI. The CDR3 spells CTSSYSFPSGQGPNQPQHF. Here the CDR3 DNA reads TGTACCAGCAGTTACTCTTTTCCATCGGGGCAGGGACCTAATCAGCCCCAGCATTTT.

This clonotype appeared once. The V call is TRBV6-1, the J call TRBJ1-5; possibly TRBD1 for D (6 bases). The CDR3 extends over 11 amino acids. Germline CDR1 and CDR2: MNHNS and SASEGT. V lost 9 bases and J 7 bases, leaving 10 bases between the germline ends. The CDR3 sequence: CASRGVQPQHF. The DNA for the CDR3 is TGTGCCAGTAGGGGGGTACAGCCCCAGCATTTT.